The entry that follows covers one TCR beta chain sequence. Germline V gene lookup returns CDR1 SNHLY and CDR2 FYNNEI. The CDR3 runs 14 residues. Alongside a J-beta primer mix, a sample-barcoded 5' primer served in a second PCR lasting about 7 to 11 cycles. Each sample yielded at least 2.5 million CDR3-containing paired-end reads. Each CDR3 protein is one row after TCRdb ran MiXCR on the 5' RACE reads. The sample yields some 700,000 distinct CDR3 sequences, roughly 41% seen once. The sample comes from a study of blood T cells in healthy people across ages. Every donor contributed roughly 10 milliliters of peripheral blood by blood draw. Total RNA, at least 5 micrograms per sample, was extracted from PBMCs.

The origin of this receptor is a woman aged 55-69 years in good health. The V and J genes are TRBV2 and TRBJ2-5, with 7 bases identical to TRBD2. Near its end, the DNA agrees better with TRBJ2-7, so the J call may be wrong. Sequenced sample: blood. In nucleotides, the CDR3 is TGTGCCAGCAGTGAGGTGCTAGCGGTATACGAGCAGTACTTC. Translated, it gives CASSEVLAVYEQYF.